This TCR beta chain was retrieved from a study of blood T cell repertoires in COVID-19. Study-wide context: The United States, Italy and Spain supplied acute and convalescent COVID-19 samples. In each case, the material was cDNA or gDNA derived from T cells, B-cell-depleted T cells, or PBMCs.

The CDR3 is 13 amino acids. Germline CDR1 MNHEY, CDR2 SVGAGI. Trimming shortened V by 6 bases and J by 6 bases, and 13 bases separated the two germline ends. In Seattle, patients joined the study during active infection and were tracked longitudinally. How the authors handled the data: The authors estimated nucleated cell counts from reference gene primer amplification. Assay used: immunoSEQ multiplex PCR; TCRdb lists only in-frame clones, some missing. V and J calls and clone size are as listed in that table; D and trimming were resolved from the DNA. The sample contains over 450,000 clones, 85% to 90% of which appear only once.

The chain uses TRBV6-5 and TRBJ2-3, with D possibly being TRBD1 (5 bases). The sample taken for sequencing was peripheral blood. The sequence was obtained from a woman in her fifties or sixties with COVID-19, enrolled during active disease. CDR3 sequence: CASRGQAKDTQYF. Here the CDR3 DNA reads TGTGCCAGCAGGGGGCAGGCCAAGGATACGCAGTATTTT.